The rows below give T cell receptor beta chains drawn from one sample of a study of blood T cell repertoires in COVID-19. Method: immunoSEQ multiplex PCR; TCRdb's copy keeps in-frame clones and lacks some. The sample yields about 74,000 clones, around nine tenths seen once. Material: peripheral blood. The receptor set was obtained from a man between 50 and 59 years old with acute or convalescent COVID-19. The CDR3 runs from the conserved cysteine through the conserved F or W. Each record gives: V gene, D gene, J gene, CDR3 protein. D genes are given only for firm matches.

v_call: TRBV5-5; d_call: NA; j_call: TRBJ1-3; cdr3_aa: CASSRRYDSGNTIYF
v_call: TRBV7-6; d_call: TRBD2; j_call: TRBJ2-1; cdr3_aa: CASSLGSSGVSYNEQFF
v_call: TRBV2; d_call: NA; j_call: TRBJ1-2; cdr3_aa: CASSEVAAWGYTF
v_call: TRBV20-1; d_call: TRBD2; j_call: TRBJ2-5; cdr3_aa: CSASGLAGGGETQYF
v_call: TRBV6-4; d_call: NA; j_call: TRBJ1-6; cdr3_aa: CASSVGGHRSPLHF
v_call: TRBV5-1; d_call: TRBD2; j_call: TRBJ2-1; cdr3_aa: CASSQLAGVDNEQFF
v_call: TRBV24-1; d_call: NA; j_call: TRBJ2-2; cdr3_aa: CATSGDRGGSGELFF
v_call: TRBV5-1; d_call: TRBD1; j_call: TRBJ1-6; cdr3_aa: CASSPAGTVNSPLHF
v_call: TRBV12-3/TRBV12-4; d_call: TRBD1; j_call: TRBJ2-2; cdr3_aa: CASSTGAAGELFF
v_call: TRBV7-2; d_call: NA; j_call: TRBJ2-7; cdr3_aa: CASSQGGLVTYEQYF
v_call: TRBV4-3; d_call: TRBD2; j_call: TRBJ2-5; cdr3_aa: CASSQVEAGGQETQYF
v_call: TRBV7-7; d_call: TRBD2; j_call: TRBJ2-5; cdr3_aa: CASSFGGRQETQYF
v_call: TRBV10-3; d_call: NA; j_call: TRBJ1-5; cdr3_aa: CAISESLTGPQHF
v_call: TRBV6-5; d_call: NA; j_call: TRBJ1-2; cdr3_aa: CASRRPGRSYGYTF
v_call: TRBV12-5; d_call: TRBD1; j_call: TRBJ1-2; cdr3_aa: CASGLATGGLNYGYTF
v_call: TRBV18; d_call: TRBD2; j_call: TRBJ2-5; cdr3_aa: CASSPQPGLAGGGETQYF
v_call: TRBV7-6; d_call: NA; j_call: TRBJ1-1; cdr3_aa: CASSLAGSAAEAFF
v_call: TRBV2; d_call: NA; j_call: TRBJ1-2; cdr3_aa: CASTTGGRVYGYTF
v_call: TRBV28; d_call: TRBD1; j_call: TRBJ1-1; cdr3_aa: CASSFWGQGVSTEAFF
v_call: TRBV28; d_call: TRBD1; j_call: TRBJ1-1; cdr3_aa: CASSGTGVRTEAFF
v_call: TRBV7-8; d_call: TRBD2; j_call: TRBJ2-1; cdr3_aa: CASSFGQLAVQDYNEQFF
v_call: TRBV7-2; d_call: TRBD2; j_call: TRBJ2-1; cdr3_aa: CASSSSGTSNEQFF
v_call: TRBV27; d_call: NA; j_call: TRBJ1-2; cdr3_aa: CASSLKIVPGIYGYTF
v_call: TRBV28; d_call: NA; j_call: TRBJ2-5; cdr3_aa: CASSLDTQETQYF
v_call: TRBV28; d_call: NA; j_call: TRBJ1-3; cdr3_aa: CASSLDGVNTIYF
v_call: TRBV10-3; d_call: TRBD1; j_call: TRBJ2-1; cdr3_aa: CAISDIRGTSYNEQFF
v_call: TRBV6-6; d_call: NA; j_call: TRBJ1-5; cdr3_aa: CASSPTVGGFGPQHF
v_call: TRBV7-2; d_call: NA; j_call: TRBJ1-1; cdr3_aa: CASSLGQNTEAFF
v_call: TRBV2; d_call: NA; j_call: TRBJ1-4; cdr3_aa: CASRATGATNEKLFF
v_call: TRBV11-2; d_call: TRBD2; j_call: TRBJ2-6; cdr3_aa: CATGEGPYSGANVLTF
v_call: TRBV25-1; d_call: TRBD2; j_call: TRBJ2-5; cdr3_aa: CASSELAGGPETQYF
v_call: TRBV7-3; d_call: NA; j_call: TRBJ2-3; cdr3_aa: CASSLLGVLDTQYF
v_call: TRBV3-1/TRBV3-2; d_call: NA; j_call: TRBJ1-1; cdr3_aa: CASSQTGPNTEAFF
v_call: TRBV9; d_call: TRBD1; j_call: TRBJ1-1; cdr3_aa: CASSGRQGTEAFF
v_call: TRBV7-8; d_call: NA; j_call: TRBJ2-1; cdr3_aa: CASSFLRRRSYNEQFF
v_call: TRBV7-2; d_call: NA; j_call: TRBJ2-2; cdr3_aa: CASSLGLARNTGELFF
v_call: TRBV4-1; d_call: TRBD2; j_call: TRBJ2-3; cdr3_aa: CASSQVGLAGGGDTQYF
v_call: TRBV4-1; d_call: TRBD1; j_call: TRBJ2-5; cdr3_aa: CASSQGQGNQETQYF
v_call: TRBV12-3/TRBV12-4; d_call: NA; j_call: TRBJ1-4; cdr3_aa: CASSFSGRKLFF
v_call: TRBV7-2; d_call: TRBD2; j_call: TRBJ2-3; cdr3_aa: CASSLKAGGLPYF
v_call: TRBV12-3/TRBV12-4; d_call: TRBD1; j_call: TRBJ2-5; cdr3_aa: CASSLIQGETQYF
v_call: TRBV27; d_call: TRBD1; j_call: TRBJ2-7; cdr3_aa: CASSRTGPSYEQYF
v_call: TRBV28; d_call: TRBD1; j_call: TRBJ2-1; cdr3_aa: CASTRDSYNEQFF
v_call: TRBV5-4; d_call: NA; j_call: TRBJ1-1; cdr3_aa: CASTPITANTEAFF
v_call: TRBV18; d_call: TRBD2; j_call: TRBJ2-5; cdr3_aa: CASSPRGLGQETQYF
v_call: TRBV6-6; d_call: NA; j_call: TRBJ1-1; cdr3_aa: CASSPRVGTEAFF
v_call: TRBV6-2/TRBV6-3; d_call: TRBD2; j_call: TRBJ2-1; cdr3_aa: CASSYRPGLSTDEQFF
v_call: TRBV5-4; d_call: NA; j_call: TRBJ2-7; cdr3_aa: CASTSGVSYEQYF